These T cell receptor beta chains were read from a single sample in a study of T cell changes during pregnancy in multiple sclerosis. Sequencing was performed with immunoSEQ multiplex PCR; in TCRdb, only in-frame clones are kept and a portion is missing. The sample lists more than 75,000 clones, approximately 92% occurring once. This sample comprised peripheral blood, obtained in the first trimester of pregnancy. The receptors stem from a female donor with multiple sclerosis, enrolled in a pregnancy study. CDR3s include the opening cysteine and the closing phenylalanine or tryptophan. A D gene is named only where the DNA matches it firmly. A row's size may be missing; if present it is once, few, many or a size class.

>TRBV14|16|few|TRBJ1-3|TRBD1
CASSQRTGGKGNTIYF
TGTGCCAGCAGCCAACGGACAGGGGGCAAGGGAAACACCATATATTTT
>TRBV6-1|16|.|TRBJ1-5|TRBD1
CASSGRPTGSNQPQHF
TGTGCCAGCAGTGGCCGCCCGACAGGGAGCAATCAGCCCCAGCATTTT
>TRBV6-6|13|.|TRBJ1-2|.
CASSYGGGYGYTF
TGTGCCAGCAGTTACGGCGGAGGGTATGGCTACACCTTC
>TRBV5-1|15|.|TRBJ2-7|TRBD1
CASSGGQLDVGEQYF
TGCGCCAGCAGCGGGGGACAGCTAGATGTAGGCGAGCAGTACTTC
>TRBV7-8|18|once|TRBJ2-3|TRBD2
CASSLVNGLAESTDTQYF
TGTGCCAGCAGCTTAGTTAATGGACTAGCAGAAAGCACAGATACGCAGTATTTT
>TRBV19|13|.|TRBJ2-7|TRBD1
CASSMGSGGEQYF
TGTGCCAGTAGTATGGGCTCAGGGGGCGAGCAGTACTTC
>TRBV28|14|.|TRBJ1-2|.
CASRPSRANYGYTF
TGTGCCAGCAGGCCCTCGCGGGCAAACTATGGCTACACCTTC
>TRBV19|16|.|TRBJ2-3|TRBD2
CASSKLAGVTTDTQYF
TGTGCCAGTAGTAAGCTAGCGGGAGTAACTACAGATACGCAGTATTTT
>TRBV7-3|15|.|TRBJ2-1|TRBD1
CASSFTGTGGNEQFF
TGTGCCAGCAGCTTTACCGGGACAGGGGGTAATGAGCAGTTCTTC
>TRBV4-3|14|.|TRBJ2-7|.
CASSQDTSSYEQYF
TGCGCCAGCAGCCAAGATACTAGCTCCTACGAGCAGTACTTC
>TRBV4-3|20|.|TRBJ2-7|TRBD2
CASSQETASGGGRGPYEQYF
TGCGCCAGCAGCCAAGAAACGGCTAGCGGGGGGGGACGCGGGCCCTACGAGCAGTACTTC